Presented here are 21 T cell receptor beta chains from one specimen sequenced in a study of blood T cells in healthy people across ages. Primers used in a second PCR of about 6 to 11 cycles were a sample-barcoded 5' primer and a J-beta primer mix. TCRdb redid the calling of the 5' RACE reads with MiXCR, one entry per CDR3 protein. The sample includes about 810,000 distinct CDR3 sequences, about 34% of them seen just once. Input material: blood. All receptors derive from a man aged 18 to 29 in good health.

The chain carries TRBV29-1 and TRBJ1-2; D may be TRBD1 (5 bases). Trimming left V 8 bases short and J 8 bases short, with 15 bases between. This CDR3 contains 11 residues. CDR1 and CDR2 (germline): SQVTM, ANQGSEA. The chain's CDR3 is CSIGTDVGYTF. The CDR3 bases are TGCAGCATAGGGACGGACGTGGGCTACACCTTC.

As concerns this clonotype: With a much larger clone just one base away, this may be a read error. The genes are TRBV5-1 and TRBJ2-3; 9 bases fit TRBD1. In germline, CDR1 is SGHRS, CDR2 YFSETQ. The CDR3 is 16 amino acids. This CDR3 is CVSSLEVQGARDTQYF. CDR3 in DNA: TGCGTCAGCAGCTTGGAGGTACAGGGGGCTAGAGATACGCAGTATTTT.

As to this clonotype: A much bigger clone sits one base away, suggesting this may be a read error. J is TRBJ2-3 and V is TRBV2, with D perhaps being TRBD1 or TRBD2 (5 bases each). CDR3 length: 13 amino acids. CDR1 and CDR2 (germline): SNHLY, FYNNEI. Here the CDR3 reads CVSSRDGTDTQYF. CDR3 coding DNA: TGTGTCAGCAGCAGGGACGGCACAGATACGCAGTATTTT.

This rearrangement joins TRBV6-5 to TRBJ2-1; D unclear. Deletions cut 0 bases from V and 5 bases from J, with 8 bases between. Germline values: CDR1 MNHEY, CDR2 SVGAGI. The CDR3 spans 14 residues. The CDR3 sequence is CASSYSGLDNEQFF. The CDR3 coding sequence is TGTGCCAGCAGTTACTCTGGCCTGGACAATGAGCAGTTCTTC.

This chain connects TRBV27 to TRBJ2-1; 7 bases are a match to TRBD1. There are 16 residues in the CDR3. The germline V gene encodes CDR1 MNHEY and CDR2 SMNVEV (reference sequence). V lost 5 bases to trimming and J lost 7 bases; unmatched junction nucleotides: 14. The CDR3 bases are TGTGCCAGCAGTCCTCGGACAGGTTTAGGGCCGAATGAGCAGTTCTTC. The encoded protein is CASSPRTGLGPNEQFF.

The rearrangement joins TRBV6-5 to TRBJ2-5, with D possibly TRBD1 on 5 matching bases. V was shortened by 0 bases and J by 2 bases, with 7 bases between the two germline ends. This CDR3 spans 14 amino acids. The germline gives CDR1 MNHEY, CDR2 SVGAGI. CDR3 coding DNA: TGTGCCAGCAGTTACTCGCCAGGGCAAGAGACCCAGTACTTC. Its protein is CASSYSPGQETQYF.

This clonotype was counted only a few times. The chain recombines TRBV27 with TRBJ1-4; no reliable D call. V was shortened by 5 bases and J by 4 bases, with 14 bases between the two germline ends. This CDR3 has 15 residues. Looked up from germline, CDR1 is MNHEY and CDR2 is SMNVEV (reference sequence). CDR3 sequence (DNA): TGTGCCAGCAGTCCGATCAACTGGGTTAATGAAAAACTGTTTTTT. Protein sequence: CASSPINWVNEKLFF.

This clonotype was recorded many times. The CDR3 region is CSAAGTSYNEQFF. CDR3 DNA sequence: TGCAGCGCAGCCGGGACATCTTACAATGAGCAGTTCTTC. The genes are TRBV29-1 and TRBJ2-1, with D possibly matching TRBD1 (6 bases). Trimming cost V 7 bases and J 4 bases, with 14 bases left between them. The germline V gene has CDR1 SQVTM and CDR2 ANQGSEA. This CDR3 has 13 amino acids.

In its sample, this clonotype was seen a few times. The chain employs TRBV12-3 or TRBV12-4 and TRBJ2-2; 7 nucleotides align to TRBD1. V trimming: 4 bases; J trimming: 5 bases; junction bases outside the gene matches: 7. The CDR3 runs 15 residues. Here the CDR3 DNA reads TGTGCCAGCAGTTCGACAGGGTTTAGGACCGGGGAGCTGTTTTTT. Translating gives CASSSTGFRTGELFF.

This chain uses TRBV29-1 with TRBJ1-3; D is ambiguous. This CDR3 is 12 amino acids long. Germline V gene data show CDR1 as SQVTM and CDR2 as ANQGSEA. V lost 4 bases and J lost 3, with 7 bases in between. CDR3 sequence (DNA): TGCAGCGTTGGGGAGATTGGAAACACCATATATTTT. The encoded protein is CSVGEIGNTIYF.

This clonotype was counted once. One junction end disagrees with the germline gene, perhaps due to a read error. The rearrangement uses TRBV12-3 or TRBV12-4 and TRBJ2-3, with TRBD2 identical over 14 bases. CDR3 length: 15 residues. CDR3 sequence reads: CASSWTSGGTDAQYF. CDR3 DNA: TGTGCCAGCTCCTGGACTAGCGGGGGGACAGATGCGCAGTATTTT.

This clonotype has ten or more counts. The chain combines TRBV10-3 with TRBJ2-7; a possible D gene is TRBD1 (6 bases). V lost 4 bases to trimming and J lost 0 bases, with 16 bases between them. Germline loops: CDR1 ENHRY, CDR2 SYGVKD. The CDR3 has 16 amino acids. The CDR3: CAISAILQGLSYEQYF. Written as DNA, the CDR3 is TGTGCCATCAGTGCGATTCTACAGGGCCTCTCCTACGAGCAGTACTTC.

The V gene is TRBV3-1, the J gene TRBJ2-3; D is perhaps TRBD2 (7 bases). The V and J ends lost 4 bases and 6 bases respectively, with 20 bases between them. Per germline, CDR1 LGHDT and CDR2 YNNKEL (reference sequence). CDR3 size: 16 residues. The CDR3 coding sequence is TGTGCCAGCAGCCTCGGGGCGGGGGCCTCTTCCGATACGCAGTATTTT. Translation gives CASSLGAGASSDTQYF.

The CDR3 DNA is TGTGCCAGCAGTTTAGCGGGTGGGACTGATGGCTACACCTTC. Translation: CASSLAGGTDGYTF. The gene calls are TRBV12-3 or TRBV12-4 and TRBJ1-2; TRBD1 might be the D (5 bases). V lost 0 bases, J lost 6 bases, and 11 bases lay in between. The length of the CDR3 is 14 residues.

This clonotype has more than one count but fewer than ten. The chain employs TRBV9 and TRBJ1-2; D not resolved. Germline CDR1 is SGDLS and CDR2 is YYNGEE. V gave up 3 bases and J gave up 4 bases, with 13 bases separating them. The CDR3 runs 14 residues. The CDR3 loop is CASSGPGFGYGYTF. CDR3 DNA: TGTGCCAGCAGCGGGCCCGGGTTTGGCTATGGCTACACCTTC.

A note on this clonotype: Sequence at one end of the junction differs from germline and may be a read error. The chain couples TRBV6-6 to TRBJ2-5, with a weak D call TRBD1 (6 bases). Per the germline V gene, CDR1 is MNHNY and CDR2 is SVGAGI (reference sequence). This CDR3 spans 16 amino acids. CDR3: CASRSSGTQTIETRYF. CDR3 in DNA: TGTGCCAGCAGGAGCTCCGGGACACAAACAATAGAGACCCGGTACTTC.

The chain joins TRBV5-1 to TRBJ1-2; D unresolved. Germline V lookup: CDR1 SGHRS, CDR2 YFSETQ. The CDR3 covers 14 residues. V lost 3 bases to trimming and J lost 8 bases, with 17 bases between them. The CDR3 coding sequence is TGCGCCAGCAGCTCGGTCCCAACGGGAGGGGGCTACACCTTC. The encoded protein is CASSSVPTGGGYTF.

This clonotype appeared a few times. V is TRBV2 and J is TRBJ1-2; D is unclear. Per the germline V gene, CDR1 is SNHLY and CDR2 is FYNNEI. The V and J ends lost 6 bases and 8 bases respectively, with 16 bases between them. CDR3 length equals 13 residues. In DNA form, the CDR3 reads TGTGCCAGCAGGGCCGTCCCCGCGGGCGGCTACACCTTC. Residues: CASRAVPAGGYTF.

Only a few counts were recorded for this clonotype. In DNA form, the CDR3 reads TGTGCCAGCAGCCAAGATGGGACGGCGTCGGGCAATCAGCCCCAGCATTTT. It encodes CASSQDGTASGNQPQHF. The V gene is TRBV3-1, the J gene TRBJ1-5, with TRBD1 as a possible D gene (5 bases). V shed 0 bases and J shed 2 bases, with 14 bases lying between them. The CDR3 is 17 amino acids. Germline CDR1 reads LGHDT; CDR2 reads YNNKEL (reference sequence).

The sample holds a few counts of this clonotype. The J gene is TRBJ2-5, the V gene TRBV7-2, with D perhaps TRBD1 or TRBD2 (5 bases each). The germline V gene encodes CDR1 SGHTA and CDR2 FQGNSA. This CDR3 spans 16 amino acids. The V and J ends lost 0 bases and 11 bases respectively, with 22 bases between them. This CDR3 reads CASSLASLGAANEQYF. CDR3 DNA: TGTGCCAGCAGCTTAGCGTCACTAGGGGCGGCCAATGAGCAGTACTTC. Together with reference TRBV7-2 and TRBJ2-5, the CDR3 gives the full variable domain: GAGVSQSPSNKVTEKGKDVELRCDPISGHTALYWYRQSLGQGLEFLIYFQGNSAPDKSGLPSDRFSAERTGGSVSTLTIQRTQQEDSAVYLCASSLASLGAANEQYFGPGTRLLVL.

This clonotype was detected ten times or more. This chain links TRBV27 with TRBJ1-2; D is undetermined. V shed 5 bases and J shed 1 base, with 14 bases lying between them. CDR1 and CDR2 from the germline V gene are MNHEY and SMNVEV (reference sequence). The CDR3 is made up of 15 amino acids. The CDR3 DNA sequence: TGTGCCAGCAGTCGGGCCAGTAAACTTAACTATGGCTACACCTTC. The encoded protein is CASSRASKLNYGYTF.